The 8 T cell receptor beta chains below all came from one sample that was sequenced in a study of graft-versus-host responses after intestinal transplantation. TCRdb's copy holds only in-frame clones and misses some; the assay was immunoSEQ multiplex PCR. The sample contains 45,000 to 60,000 clones, about nine tenths of which appear only once. The antigens of these receptors remain unknown. The sample here was unstimulated CD4+ T cells sorted from spleen or lymph node cells, taken before transplant. These receptors all come from a human donor who was the organ donor for an intestinal transplant.

The chain carries TRBV10-3 and TRBJ1-1; the D gene is possibly TRBD1 (5 bases). Germline V gives CDR1 ENHRY, CDR2 SYGVKD. The CDR3 runs to 13 residues. Trimming took off 8 bases at V and 3 bases at J, with 13 bases between the two ends. The CDR3 nucleotides read TGTGCCATCCGGGGGGGAGGGTACACTGAAGCTTTCTTT. Protein: CAIRGGGYTEAFF.

This clone was counted only a few times. The chain couples TRBV20-1 to TRBJ2-7, with D unresolved. V shed 3 bases and J shed 2 bases, with 5 bases lying between them. In germline, CDR1 is DFQATT, CDR2 SNEGSKA (reference sequence). CDR3 size: 11 residues. As DNA, the CDR3 is TGCAGTGCTAGGACAACCTACGAGCAGTACTTC. As protein: CSARTTYEQYF.

V is TRBV27 and J is TRBJ2-6; the match to TRBD1 covers 7 bases. V was clipped by 5 bases and J by 2 bases; unmatched bases: 12. Germline V gives CDR1 MNHEY, CDR2 SMNVEV (reference sequence). The CDR3 covers 18 residues. The CDR3 nucleotides read TGTGCCAGCAGTCCCACGCCTGACAGGGCTGCTGGGGCCAACGTCCTGACTTTC. Translation gives CASSPTPDRAAGANVLTF.

The chain is built from TRBV2 and TRBJ2-7; 11 nucleotides align to TRBD2. Germline trimming cut 3 bases from V and 4 bases from J; bases unmatched to any gene: 5. The germline CDR1 and CDR2 sequences are SNHLY and FYNNEI. The CDR3 is 15 residues long. CDR3 nucleotides: TGTGCCAGCAGTGATCACACTAGCGGGAGATACGAGCAGTACTTC. This translates into CASSDHTSGRYEQYF.

This clone has just one count. The V gene is TRBV18, the J gene TRBJ1-2; 10 nucleotides agree with TRBD1. Germline V CDR1 and CDR2: KGHSH, LQKENI. V lost 6 bases and J lost 7; bases outside the gene matches: 5. The CDR3 totals 13 residues. The CDR3 bases are TGTGCCAGCTCGTTCGGGGACAGGGGTGGCTACACCTTC. Translating gives CASSFGDRGGYTF.

The chain has TRBV7-2 and TRBJ2-1, with 11 bases fitting TRBD2. With V trimmed by 5 bases and J by 7 bases, 10 bases remained unmatched. Looked up from germline, CDR1 is SGHTA and CDR2 is FQGNSA. This CDR3 is 16 amino acids long. The CDR3 loop reads CASSKDLAGGLNEQFF. CDR3 bases: TGTGCCAGCAGCAAAGATCTAGCGGGAGGTTTGAATGAGCAGTTCTTC.

The chain joins TRBV5-1 to TRBJ2-7; TRBD2 matches at 7 bases. The V and J ends lost 0 bases and 1 base, in that order; junction bases with no gene match: 4. CDR3 length: 15 amino acids. Germline CDR1 SGHRS, CDR2 YFSETQ. This CDR3 reads CASSLELAPSYEQYF. CDR3 nucleotide sequence: TGCGCCAGCAGCTTGGAACTAGCGCCGTCCTACGAGCAGTACTTC.

The chain is built from TRBV7-7 and TRBJ2-2; D might be TRBD1 or TRBD2, each matching 6 bases. The V gene's germline CDR1 is SSHAT and CDR2 FNYEAQ (reference sequence). V was pared by 1 base and J by 3 bases, with 9 bases between. The CDR3 contains 15 residues. The CDR3 bases are TGTGCCAGCAGCTTAGGGGGGGCGGACACCGGGGAGCTGTTTTTT. Translated, it gives CASSLGGADTGELFF.